This TCR beta chain originates from a study of blood T cells in healthy people across ages. Study findings and constraints: Age showed a roughly linear inverse relationship with TCR beta diversity per million T cells. Comparison with aged donors showed that long-lived donors had more naive CD4+ cells and higher diversity.

Isolating PBMCs gave at least 6 million of these cells per sample. About this clonotype: Its antigen is still unknown.

A sample-barcoded 5' primer and a J-beta primer mix were used in a second PCR of about 6 to 12 cycles. TCRdb re-called the 5' RACE reads through MiXCR, storing one row per CDR3 protein. The table includes around 800,000 distinct CDR3 sequences, about 48% detected once. From germline, CDR1 is SGHTA and CDR2 FQGNSA. The CDR3 totals 15 residues. Trimming took off 2 bases at V and 2 bases at J, with 11 bases between the two ends. The chain links TRBV7-2 to TRBJ2-3, with D hard to call. Sequencing input: blood. This sequence was found in a man at least 80 years old in good health. This chain's CDR3 is CASSLRAVNTDTQYF. The CDR3 DNA sequence: TGTGCCAGCAGCTTAAGGGCGGTAAACACAGATACGCAGTATTTT. Combining the CDR3 with reference TRBV7-2 and TRBJ2-3 gives the whole variable domain GAGVSQSPSNKVTEKGKDVELRCDPISGHTALYWYRQSLGQGLEFLIYFQGNSAPDKSGLPSDRFSAERTGGSVSTLTIQRTQQEDSAVYLCASSLRAVNTDTQYFGPGTRLTVL.